The 9 T cell receptor beta chains below were found in one sample sequenced in a study of glioma-infiltrating T cells. TCR alpha and beta CDR3 regions were amplified from RNA using iRepertoire nested multiplex PCR. A single record per CDR3 protein comes from TCRdb applying MiXCR to the multiplex PCR reads. Among a few hundred thousand distinct CDR3 sequences listed, roughly 41% were seen once. The sequenced sample was glioma tissue, nonneoplastic brain tissue, or PBMCs (not recorded which). Receptor source: a human donor with low-grade glioma or glioblastoma, undergoing nonglioma brain surgery, or in good health (not recorded which).

The rearrangement joins TRBV5-4 to TRBJ1-1, with no clear D. Deletions cut 0 bases from V and 0 bases from J, with 9 bases between. From germline, CDR1 is SGHNT and CDR2 YYREEE (reference sequence). The CDR3 runs to 15 residues. The CDR3 bases are TGTGCCAGCAGCTTGGCGGGGTTGCTGAACACTGAAGCTTTCTTT. It translates to CASSLAGLLNTEAFF. Full variable domain (remainder filled in from reference TRBV5-4 and TRBJ1-1): ETGVTQSPTHLIKTRGQQVTLRCSSQSGHNTVSWYQQALGQGPQFIFQYYREEENGRGNFPPRFSGLQFPNYSSELNVNALELDDSALYLCASSLAGLLNTEAFFGQGTRLTVV.

V usage is TRBV7-2 and J usage is TRBJ2-2, with a weak D call TRBD2 (5 bases). Trimming pared 1 base from V and 4 bases from J, leaving 10 bases between. The CDR3 is made up of 15 amino acids. The germline V gene encodes CDR1 SGHTA and CDR2 FQGNSA. DNA for the CDR3: TGTGCCAGCAGCTTAGTGGCGGGCGGCACCGGGGAGCTGTTTTTT. Its protein product is CASSLVAGGTGELFF.

This clonotype was observed at least ten times. The V call is TRBV28, the J call TRBJ1-6; D not certain. This CDR3 is built from 13 residues. Trimming left V 6 bases short and J 3 bases short, with 6 bases between. The V gene's germline CDR1 is MDHEN and CDR2 SYDVKM. The CDR3 region is CASRSNYNSPLHF. The DNA for the CDR3 is TGTGCCAGCAGGAGCAACTATAATTCACCCCTCCACTTT.

This clonotype came up many times. The chain carries TRBV6-1 and TRBJ2-1, with 11 bases fitting TRBD2. Germline V CDR1 and CDR2: MNHNS, SASEGT. Germline trimming cut 5 bases from V and 7 bases from J; bases unmatched to any gene: 13. The length of the CDR3 is 17 residues. The CDR3 region has the DNA TGTGCCAGCAGTCTGGGACTAGCGGTGGCCCTGGGGAATGAGCAGTTCTTC. Protein product: CASSLGLAVALGNEQFF.

The V gene is TRBV4-3, the J gene TRBJ2-7; tentatively, D is TRBD1 (6 bases). The CDR3 has 21 amino acids. Trimming cost V 0 bases and J 4 bases, with 31 bases left between them. CDR1 is LGHNA and CDR2 is YSLEER in the germline V gene. The CDR3 DNA follows: TGCGCCAGCAGCCAAGACTGGGCGGGCAGGGGAACGTCCCGGGGCTTTTACGAGCAGTACTTC. Protein: CASSQDWAGRGTSRGFYEQYF.

In its sample, this clonotype was seen once. The V and J genes are TRBV20-1 and TRBJ2-3, with no clear D. V was pared by 5 bases and J by 4 bases, with 10 bases between. The CDR3 is 12 amino acids. Germline V gene data show CDR1 as DFQATT and CDR2 as SNEGSKA (reference sequence). The CDR3 sequence: CSAGLRADTQYF. CDR3 nucleotides: TGCAGTGCTGGGCTCCGCGCAGATACGCAGTATTTT.

As to this clonotype: A read error is likely, as this CDR3 ends without the conserved phenylalanine or tryptophan. The rearrangement joins TRBV7-9 to TRBJ2-5, with TRBD2 as a possible D gene (7 bases). This CDR3 contains 14 residues. V shed 5 bases and J shed 5 bases, with 15 bases lying between them. Per the germline V gene, CDR1 is SEHNR and CDR2 is FQNEAQ (reference sequence). CDR3 in DNA: TGTGCCAGCAGCCCACAGGGAGGGTGGGAGACCCAGTACCTC. Its translation: CASSPQGGWETQYL.

This clonotype has at least ten counts. V gene TRBV27 combines with J gene TRBJ1-1; D call uncertain. The length of the CDR3 is 14 residues. The germline V and J ends were trimmed by 2 bases and 4 bases, with 11 bases remaining between them. Germline CDR1 is MNHEY and CDR2 is SMNVEV (reference sequence). CDR3 sequence (DNA): TGTGCCAGCAGTTTAACTCGAACCCGCACTGAAGCTTTCTTT. Encoded protein: CASSLTRTRTEAFF.

This clonotype was seen ten or more times. This rearrangement joins TRBV20-1 to TRBJ2-7; 13 bases align to TRBD2. The CDR3 covers 16 residues. CDR1 and CDR2 from the germline V gene are DFQATT and SNEGSKA (reference sequence). V lost 6 bases to trimming and J lost 2 bases; unmatched junction nucleotides: 10. CDR3 loop: CSATGTSGAGAYEQYF. In nucleotides, the CDR3 is TGCAGTGCAACCGGGACTAGCGGGGCTGGGGCCTACGAGCAGTACTTC.